The 27 T cell receptor beta chains below were found in one sample sequenced in a study of blood T cell repertoires in COVID-19. Sequencing was performed with immunoSEQ multiplex PCR; in TCRdb, only in-frame clones are kept and a portion is missing. The table lists about 210,000 clones, roughly nine tenths of them singletons. The material sequenced was peripheral blood. These receptors came from a man aged 40-49 years with acute or convalescent COVID-19.

V gene TRBV7-2 combines with J gene TRBJ2-5; TRBD1 matches at 8 bases. The J segment lost 6 bases and the V segment lost 5 bases, leaving 11 bases of the junction unmatched. The CDR3 has 15 residues. The germline gives CDR1 SGHTA, CDR2 FQGNSA. CDR3 region: CASSPRQGIVQTQYF. The CDR3 DNA reads as TGTGCCAGCAGCCCCCGACAGGGGATCGTCCAGACCCAGTACTTC.

The J gene is TRBJ2-7, the V gene TRBV5-1, with 8 nucleotides matching TRBD1. Unmatched junction bases numbered 4, after V lost 3 bases and J lost 2 bases. Germline CDR1 and CDR2: SGHRS and YFSETQ. This CDR3 is 14 amino acids long. The DNA for the CDR3 is TGCGCCAGCAGCTCGGACAGGGTCCCCTACGAGCAGTACTTC. This encodes CASSSDRVPYEQYF. Complete variable domain (other parts from reference TRBV5-1 and TRBJ2-7): KAGVTQTPRYLIKTRGQQVTLSCSPISGHRSVSWYQQTPGQGLQFLFEYFSETQRNKGNFPGRFSGRQFSNSRSEMNVSTLELGDSALYLCASSSDRVPYEQYFGPGTRLTVT.

This clone was seen a few times. V gene TRBV4-1 combines with J gene TRBJ2-7; D remains ambiguous. The CDR3 spans 15 residues. The V gene's germline CDR1 is MGHRA and CDR2 YSYEKL. V shed 0 bases and J shed 3 bases, with 12 bases lying between them. CDR3 region: CASSQDLPRSYEQYF. For the CDR3, the DNA is TGCGCCAGCAGCCAAGATCTTCCGAGGAGCTACGAGCAGTACTTC.

The chain employs TRBV27 and TRBJ1-6, with 7 bases fitting TRBD1. This CDR3 is built from 18 residues. Germline V gives CDR1 MNHEY, CDR2 SMNVEV (reference sequence). V lost 3 bases and J lost 10; bases outside the gene matches: 18. DNA of the CDR3: TGTGCCAGCAGTTTTGAGGCGCCCACAGGGGTCAAAAGCTCACCCCTCCACTTT. This encodes CASSFEAPTGVKSSPLHF.

This rearrangement joins TRBV30 to TRBJ1-3; 7 nucleotides agree with TRBD1. The J segment lost 7 bases and the V segment lost 6 bases, leaving 18 bases of the junction unmatched. The germline V gene has CDR1 GTSNPN and CDR2 SVGIG (reference sequence). The CDR3 loop spans 16 amino acids. Written as DNA, the CDR3 is TGTGCCTGTCCCGCCAGGGCAGGGGGAAGTGGGAACACCATATATTTT. Protein: CACPARAGGSGNTIYF.

CDR3 sequence reads: CASSATPVSSYNEQFF. CDR3 nucleotide sequence: TGTGCCAGCAGTGCGACTCCGGTGAGCTCCTACAATGAGCAGTTCTTC. This sequence joins TRBV27 and TRBJ2-1; the D is unclear. The V gene lost 5 bases and the J gene lost 0 bases, with 14 bases spanning the gap. Germline-derived CDR1 and CDR2 are MNHEY and SMNVEV (reference sequence). The length of the CDR3 is 16 residues.

This chain uses TRBV5-5 with TRBJ2-7; 8 positions agree with TRBD1. From germline, CDR1 is SGHKS and CDR2 YYEKEE (reference sequence). Trimming removed 2 bases from V and 3 bases from J; junction bases left unmatched: 10. This CDR3 spans 16 amino acids. CDR3 sequence (DNA): TGTGCCAGCAGCTTAAGGGTCGGACAGGGACGCTACGAGCAGTACTTC. It translates to CASSLRVGQGRYEQYF.

The chain recombines TRBV2 with TRBJ2-3, with TRBD2 matching over 7 bases. V was clipped by 5 bases and J by 0 bases; unmatched bases: 8. CDR1 and CDR2 (germline): SNHLY, FYNNEI. The CDR3 is 16 amino acids. DNA of the CDR3: TGTGCCAGCAGTTCGGGGGGTCTAGCTAGCACAGATACGCAGTATTTT. It encodes CASSSGGLASTDTQYF.

The gene calls are TRBV19 and TRBJ1-2; D is perhaps TRBD1 (6 bases). Germline CDR1 and CDR2: LNHDA and SQIVND (reference sequence). The V gene lost 6 bases and the J gene lost 2 bases, with 13 bases spanning the gap. There are 14 residues in the CDR3. DNA of the CDR3: TGTGCCAGTAGCACAGGGTGGCCCAACTATGGCTACACCTTC. This codes for CASSTGWPNYGYTF.

V usage is TRBV27 and J usage is TRBJ1-3; no firm D call. V was shortened by 5 bases and J by 0 bases, with 14 bases between the two germline ends. The CDR3 covers 16 residues. Germline lookup yields CDR1 MNHEY and CDR2 SMNVEV (reference sequence). CDR3 in amino acids: CASSILRSHSGNTIYF. The CDR3 DNA reads TGTGCCAGCAGTATACTAAGGTCCCACTCTGGAAACACCATATATTTT.

This chain uses TRBV28 with TRBJ1-6; the D is unclear. This CDR3 contains 15 residues. Germline-derived CDR1 and CDR2 are MDHEN and SYDVKM. The germline V and J ends were trimmed by 7 bases and 6 bases, with 16 bases remaining between them. The DNA of the CDR3 is TGTGCCAGCACCCAAGCGGGAAAGGGTAATTCACCCCTCCACTTT. It codes for CASTQAGKGNSPLHF.

The V gene is TRBV5-5, the J gene TRBJ1-2; no definite D call. Between the trimmed V and J ends, which lost 0 bases and 8 bases, there was a span of 14 bases. The CDR3 consists of 14 residues. Germline values: CDR1 SGHKS, CDR2 YYEKEE (reference sequence). CDR3 sequence reads: CASSLGAGLEGYTF. CDR3 bases: TGTGCCAGCAGCTTGGGTGCGGGCCTGGAGGGCTACACCTTC.

This clone was seen ten or more times. A read error may produce the germline difference seen at one junction end. The CDR3 nucleotides read TGTGCCAGCAGTGTAGCGGGGGACTACGAGCAGTACTTC. Amino acid sequence: CASSVAGDYEQYF. The chain links TRBV9 to TRBJ2-7, with 9 bases that match TRBD2. CDR1 and CDR2 from the germline V gene are SGDLS and YYNGEE. The CDR3 length is 13 residues.

This chain connects TRBV5-1 to TRBJ1-1; D is unresolved. Germline V gene lookup returns CDR1 SGHRS and CDR2 YFSETQ. V was clipped by 0 bases and J by 3 bases, with 6 bases between them. CDR3 length: 13 residues. CDR3 DNA: TGCGCCAGCAGCTTGGCAGGTTACACTGAAGCTTTCTTT. It translates to CASSLAGYTEAFF.

The chain links TRBV19 to TRBJ2-7, with 13 bases that match TRBD2. Germline trimming cut 5 bases from V and 7 bases from J; bases unmatched to any gene: 8. The V gene's germline CDR1 is LNHDA and CDR2 SQIVND (reference sequence). There are 15 residues in the CDR3. CDR3 sequence: CASSVTSGGAWEQYF. The CDR3 DNA reads TGTGCCAGTAGTGTCACTAGCGGGGGGGCTTGGGAGCAGTACTTC.

Details on this clone: Other nucleotide sequences from this sample produce the same CDR3. The V call is TRBV28, the J call TRBJ2-7, with TRBD2 matching 10 bases. Germline V CDR1 and CDR2: MDHEN, SYDVKM. The CDR3 is made up of 14 amino acids. V was clipped by 3 bases and J by 2 bases; unmatched bases: 1. The CDR3 nucleotides read TGTGCCAGCAGTTTGCTAGCGGGAGCCTACGAGCAGTACTTC. This sequence encodes CASSLLAGAYEQYF.

This clone was seen just once. This chain uses TRBV5-1 with TRBJ1-6, with D possibly TRBD1 on 6 matching bases. The CDR3 totals 16 residues. V was shortened by 4 bases and J by 8 bases, with 19 bases between the two germline ends. CDR1 is SGHRS and CDR2 is YFSETQ in the germline V gene. The CDR3 sequence is CASSRTGGEVHSPLHF. The CDR3 DNA reads TGCGCCAGCAGCCGGACGGGGGGCGAAGTGCATTCACCCCTCCACTTT.

This clone was seen only once. V is TRBV6-2 or TRBV6-3 and J is TRBJ1-6; 8 bases map to TRBD1. This CDR3 comprises 15 residues. With 4 bases clipped from V and 5 bases from J, the junction kept 4 bases outside the gene matches. Looked up from germline, CDR1 is MNHEY and CDR2 is SVGEGT. For the CDR3, the DNA is TGTGCCAGCAGTTTTACAGGGGGTAATAATTCACCCCTCCACTTT. Residues: CASSFTGGNNSPLHF.

V usage is TRBV10-3 and J usage is TRBJ2-7; TRBD2 matches 8 bases. This CDR3 spans 14 amino acids. V lost 4 bases, J lost 2 bases, and 4 bases stayed unmatched. Germline CDR1 is ENHRY and CDR2 is SYGVKD. The CDR3 region is CAISGTSRPYEQYF. The CDR3 DNA follows: TGTGCCATCAGTGGGACTAGCAGACCCTACGAGCAGTACTTC.

This clone has only one observation. The chain couples TRBV3-1 (or the pseudogene TRBV3-2) to TRBJ1-6, with TRBD1 matching over 7 bases. Per the germline V gene, CDR1 is LGHDT and CDR2 is YNNKEL (reference sequence). Trimming cost V 4 bases and J 6 bases; bases outside gene matches: 9. This CDR3 region has 16 residues. CDR3 loop: CASSPSLQGFNSPLHF. In DNA form, the CDR3 reads TGTGCCAGCAGCCCCTCCTTACAGGGGTTTAATTCACCCCTCCACTTT.

The chain links TRBV5-1 to TRBJ1-4; tentative D call: TRBD1 (5 bases). Trimming took 2 bases from V and 7 from J, leaving 15 bases between them. The CDR3 runs to 15 residues. Per germline, CDR1 SGHRS and CDR2 YFSETQ. The CDR3 here is CASSFTTARSEKLFF. DNA for the CDR3: TGCGCCAGCAGCTTCACGACAGCGAGGAGTGAAAAACTGTTTTTT.

The chain couples TRBV10-3 to TRBJ2-5; 12 bases fit TRBD2. The CDR3 consists of 16 residues. V lost 3 bases and J lost 9; bases outside the gene matches: 11. The germline CDR1 and CDR2 sequences are ENHRY and SYGVKD. DNA of the CDR3: TGTGCCATCAGTGAAGCCGGGACTAGCGGGCGCGGGTCCCAGTACTTC. Its protein product is CAISEAGTSGRGSQYF.

The V call is TRBV18, the J call TRBJ1-1; the D gene is possibly TRBD1 (6 bases). Trimming stripped 0 bases from V and 1 base from J, with 12 bases between. This CDR3 spans 16 amino acids. The germline V gene has CDR1 KGHSH and CDR2 LQKENI. The CDR3 loop is CASSPPATRGNTEAFF. The CDR3 DNA is TGTGCCAGCTCACCACCGGCGACCAGGGGGAACACTGAAGCTTTCTTT.

This chain joins TRBV6-1 and TRBJ2-3; D is unresolved. This CDR3 comprises 14 residues. Trimming took off 0 bases at V and 5 bases at J, with 9 bases between the two ends. CDR1 is MNHNS and CDR2 is SASEGT in the germline V gene. The CDR3 region has the DNA TGTGCCAGCAGTGAAGCGGGCAGCCGAGATACGCAGTATTTT. Its translation is CASSEAGSRDTQYF.

The V gene is TRBV5-1, the J gene TRBJ2-6; D is undetermined. The CDR3 totals 15 residues. The ends were cut back, 1 base at V and 0 bases at J, with 5 bases in the middle. The V gene's germline CDR1 is SGHRS and CDR2 YFSETQ. The CDR3 loop is CASSLQISGANVLTF. CDR3 DNA: TGCGCCAGCAGCTTGCAGATCTCTGGGGCCAACGTCCTGACTTTC.

Only one count was recorded for this clone. The genes are TRBV5-5 and TRBJ2-5; 11 nucleotides align to TRBD1. Germline CDR1 and CDR2: SGHKS and YYEKEE (reference sequence). With 1 base clipped from V and 5 bases from J, the junction kept 4 bases outside the gene matches. The CDR3 length is 15 residues. The CDR3 is CASSLLGTGGETQYF. CDR3 in DNA: TGTGCCAGCAGCTTGTTGGGGACAGGGGGGGAGACCCAGTACTTC.

The chain joins TRBV7-9 to TRBJ1-6; TRBD1 agrees at 10 bases. Germline-derived CDR1 and CDR2 are SEHNR and FQNEAQ (reference sequence). The CDR3 consists of 15 residues. The V segment lost 8 bases and the J segment 10 bases; nucleotides outside the gene matches: 11. The CDR3 loop is CASAPRGTGDSPLHF. The CDR3 DNA reads TGTGCCAGCGCCCCCCGGGGGACAGGGGACTCACCCCTCCACTTT.